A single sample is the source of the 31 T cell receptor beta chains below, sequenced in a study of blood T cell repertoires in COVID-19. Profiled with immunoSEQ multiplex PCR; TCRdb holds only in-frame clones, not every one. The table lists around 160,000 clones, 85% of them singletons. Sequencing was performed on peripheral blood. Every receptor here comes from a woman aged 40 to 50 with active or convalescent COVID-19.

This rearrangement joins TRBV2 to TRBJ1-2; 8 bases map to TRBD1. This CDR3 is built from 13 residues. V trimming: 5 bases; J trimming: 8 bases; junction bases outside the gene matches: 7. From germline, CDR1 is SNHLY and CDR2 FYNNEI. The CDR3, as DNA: TGTGCCAGCAGTCAGGGGGCCGAGGAGGGCTACACCTTC. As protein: CASSQGAEEGYTF.

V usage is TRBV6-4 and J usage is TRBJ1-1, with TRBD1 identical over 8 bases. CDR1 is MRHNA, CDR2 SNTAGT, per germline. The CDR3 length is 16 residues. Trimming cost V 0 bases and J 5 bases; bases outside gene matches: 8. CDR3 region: CASSDSDRGRPTEAFF. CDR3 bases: TGTGCCAGCAGTGACTCCGACAGGGGCCGCCCAACTGAAGCTTTCTTT.

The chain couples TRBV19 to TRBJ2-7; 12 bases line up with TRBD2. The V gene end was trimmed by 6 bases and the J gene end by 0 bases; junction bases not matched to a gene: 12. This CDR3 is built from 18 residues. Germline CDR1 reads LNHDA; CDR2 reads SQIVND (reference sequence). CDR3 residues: CASSMTSGSPWSSYEQYF. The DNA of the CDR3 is TGTGCCAGTAGCATGACTAGCGGGAGCCCCTGGAGCTCCTACGAGCAGTACTTC.

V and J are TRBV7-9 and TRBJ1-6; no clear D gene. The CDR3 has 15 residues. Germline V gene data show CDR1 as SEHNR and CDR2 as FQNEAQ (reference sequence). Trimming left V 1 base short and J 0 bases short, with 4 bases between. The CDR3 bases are TGTGCCAGCAGCTTAGGGAGCTCCTATAATTCACCCCTCCACTTT. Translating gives CASSLGSSYNSPLHF.

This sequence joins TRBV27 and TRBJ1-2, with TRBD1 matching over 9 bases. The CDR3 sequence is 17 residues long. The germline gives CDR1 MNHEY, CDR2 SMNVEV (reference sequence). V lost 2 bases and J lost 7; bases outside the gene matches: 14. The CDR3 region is CASSLKGSGTGFLGYTF. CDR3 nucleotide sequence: TGTGCCAGCAGTTTAAAAGGGTCGGGGACAGGGTTCCTTGGCTACACCTTC.

CDR3 in amino acids: CASSRSTDPNEKLFF. In DNA form, the CDR3 reads TGTGCCAGCAGTCGTTCGACAGATCCTAATGAAAAACTGTTTTTT. V gene TRBV6-5 combines with J gene TRBJ1-4, with a possible D match to TRBD1 (5 bases). CDR1 and CDR2 (germline): MNHEY, SVGAGI. The V gene lost 5 bases and the J gene lost 3 bases, with 13 bases spanning the gap. The CDR3 runs 15 residues.

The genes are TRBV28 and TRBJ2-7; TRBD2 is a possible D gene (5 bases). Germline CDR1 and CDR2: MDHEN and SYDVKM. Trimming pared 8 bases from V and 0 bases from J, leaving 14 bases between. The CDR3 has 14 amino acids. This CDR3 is CASRPRGRSYEQYF. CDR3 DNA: TGTGCCAGCCGTCCCCGAGGGCGCTCCTACGAGCAGTACTTC.

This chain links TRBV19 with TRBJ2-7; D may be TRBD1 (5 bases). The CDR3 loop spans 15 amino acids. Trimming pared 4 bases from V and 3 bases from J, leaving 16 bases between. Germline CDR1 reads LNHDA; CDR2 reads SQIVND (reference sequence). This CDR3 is CASSRQQAWGYEQYF. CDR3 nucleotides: TGTGCCAGTAGTAGGCAACAGGCCTGGGGCTACGAGCAGTACTTC.

This chain's CDR3 is CASRKEGRTNEKLFF. The CDR3 nucleotides are TGTGCCAGCAGGAAAGAGGGGAGGACTAATGAAAAACTGTTTTTT. This rearrangement joins TRBV5-6 to TRBJ1-4; TRBD1 might be the D (5 bases). The length of the CDR3 is 15 residues. V gave up 5 bases and J gave up 2 bases, with 13 bases separating them. Germline V gene data show CDR1 as SGHDT and CDR2 as YYEEEE.

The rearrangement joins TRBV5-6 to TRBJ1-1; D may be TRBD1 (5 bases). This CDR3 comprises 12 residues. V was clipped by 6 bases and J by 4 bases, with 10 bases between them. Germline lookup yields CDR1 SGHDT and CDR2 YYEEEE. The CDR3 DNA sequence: TGTGCCAGCACCTTCGGGGGCACTGAAGCTTTCTTT. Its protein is CASTFGGTEAFF.

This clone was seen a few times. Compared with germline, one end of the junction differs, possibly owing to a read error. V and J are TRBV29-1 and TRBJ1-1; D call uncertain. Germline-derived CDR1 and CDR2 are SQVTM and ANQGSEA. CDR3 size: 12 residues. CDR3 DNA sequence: TGCAGCGTCATGTGGAGGAGCGGCGGGCCCGCGTTT. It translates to CSVMWRSGGPAF.

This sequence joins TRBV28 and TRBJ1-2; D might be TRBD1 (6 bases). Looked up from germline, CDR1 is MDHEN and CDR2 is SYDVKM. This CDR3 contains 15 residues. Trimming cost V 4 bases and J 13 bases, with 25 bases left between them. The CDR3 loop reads CASSSAGGGTRGCTF. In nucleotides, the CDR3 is TGTGCCAGCAGTTCCGCCGGGGGAGGGACCAGGGGTTGCACCTTC.

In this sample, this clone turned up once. CDR3 region: CASSVGSGQANSPLHF. In DNA form, the CDR3 reads TGTGCCAGCAGCGTAGGTTCGGGACAGGCAAATTCACCCCTCCACTTT. J is TRBJ1-6 and V is TRBV9; 8 bases fit TRBD1. CDR3 length: 16 amino acids. The germline gives CDR1 SGDLS, CDR2 YYNGEE. The V segment lost 0 bases and the J segment 7 bases; nucleotides outside the gene matches: 6.

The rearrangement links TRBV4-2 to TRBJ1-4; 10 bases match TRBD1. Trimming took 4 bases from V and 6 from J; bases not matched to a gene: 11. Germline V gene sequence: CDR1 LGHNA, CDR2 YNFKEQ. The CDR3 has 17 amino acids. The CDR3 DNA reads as TGTGCCAGCAGCCCAGATTCGACAGGGGGCTTTGATGAAAAACTGTTTTTT. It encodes CASSPDSTGGFDEKLFF.

CDR3 in amino acids: CASSTRTSGQETQYF. The CDR3, as DNA: TGTGCCAGTAGTACACGGACTAGCGGCCAAGAGACCCAGTACTTC. This chain connects TRBV19 to TRBJ2-5; 10 bases are shared with TRBD2. V shed 4 bases, J shed 1 base, and the junction held 3 bases outside the gene matches. The CDR3 has 15 amino acids. The germline V gene encodes CDR1 LNHDA and CDR2 SQIVND (reference sequence).

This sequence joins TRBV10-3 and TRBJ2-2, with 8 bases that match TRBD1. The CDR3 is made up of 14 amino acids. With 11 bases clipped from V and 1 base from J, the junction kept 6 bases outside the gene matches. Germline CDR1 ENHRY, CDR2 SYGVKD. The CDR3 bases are TGTGCCCTTTCCGGGACAGGGAACACCGGGGAGCTGTTTTTT. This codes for CALSGTGNTGELFF.

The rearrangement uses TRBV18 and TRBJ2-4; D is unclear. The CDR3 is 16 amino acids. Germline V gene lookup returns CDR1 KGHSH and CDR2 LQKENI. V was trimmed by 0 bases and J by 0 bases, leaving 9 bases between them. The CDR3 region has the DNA TGTGCCAGCTCACCACCAAACACCCTAGCCAAAAACATTCAGTACTTC. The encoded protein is CASSPPNTLAKNIQYF.

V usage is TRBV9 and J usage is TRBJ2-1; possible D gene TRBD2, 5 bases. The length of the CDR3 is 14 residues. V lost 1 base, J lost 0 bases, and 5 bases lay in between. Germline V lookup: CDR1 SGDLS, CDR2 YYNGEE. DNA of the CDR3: TGTGCCAGCAGCGTAAGCGGCTCCTACAATGAGCAGTTCTTC. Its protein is CASSVSGSYNEQFF.

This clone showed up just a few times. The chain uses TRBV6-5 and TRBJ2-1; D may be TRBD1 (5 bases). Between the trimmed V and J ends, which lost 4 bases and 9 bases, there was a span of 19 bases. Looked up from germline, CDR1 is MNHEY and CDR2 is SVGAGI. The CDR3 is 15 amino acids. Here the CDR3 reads CASSWRQFKGGEQFF. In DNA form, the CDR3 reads TGTGCCAGCAGTTGGAGACAGTTTAAGGGCGGTGAGCAGTTCTTC.

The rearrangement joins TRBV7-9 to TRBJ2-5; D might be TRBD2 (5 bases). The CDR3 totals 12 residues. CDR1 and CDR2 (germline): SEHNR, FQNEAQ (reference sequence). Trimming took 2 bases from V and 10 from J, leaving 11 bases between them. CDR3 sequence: CASSLTMEVQYF. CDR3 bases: TGTGCCAGCAGCTTAACAATGGAGGTCCAGTACTTC.

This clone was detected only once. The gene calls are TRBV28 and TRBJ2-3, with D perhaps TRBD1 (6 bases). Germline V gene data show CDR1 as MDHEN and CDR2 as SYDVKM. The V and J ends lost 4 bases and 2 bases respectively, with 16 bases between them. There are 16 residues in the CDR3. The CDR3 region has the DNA TGTGCCAGCAGTTCCCGAGCGACAGGTCTCACAGATACGCAGTATTTT. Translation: CASSSRATGLTDTQYF.

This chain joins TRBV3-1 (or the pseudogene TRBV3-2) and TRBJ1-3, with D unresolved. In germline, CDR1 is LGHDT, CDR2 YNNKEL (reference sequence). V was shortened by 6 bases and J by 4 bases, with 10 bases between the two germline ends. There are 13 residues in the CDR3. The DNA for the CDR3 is TGTGCCAGCAGACGAAGTCAGGGAAACACCATATATTTT. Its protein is CASRRSQGNTIYF.

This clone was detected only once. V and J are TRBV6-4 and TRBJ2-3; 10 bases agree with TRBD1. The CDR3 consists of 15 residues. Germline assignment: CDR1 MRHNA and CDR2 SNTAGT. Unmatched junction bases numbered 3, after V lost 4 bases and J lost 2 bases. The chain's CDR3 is CASSGQGAPTDTQYF. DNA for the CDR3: TGTGCCAGCAGTGGACAGGGGGCCCCCACAGATACGCAGTATTTT.

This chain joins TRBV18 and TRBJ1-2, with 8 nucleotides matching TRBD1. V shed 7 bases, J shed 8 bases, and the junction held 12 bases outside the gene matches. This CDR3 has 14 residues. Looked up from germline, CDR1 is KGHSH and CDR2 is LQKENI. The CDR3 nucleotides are TGTGCCAGCTTATTGGGGACAGGCCGTCACGGCTACACCTTC. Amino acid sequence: CASLLGTGRHGYTF.

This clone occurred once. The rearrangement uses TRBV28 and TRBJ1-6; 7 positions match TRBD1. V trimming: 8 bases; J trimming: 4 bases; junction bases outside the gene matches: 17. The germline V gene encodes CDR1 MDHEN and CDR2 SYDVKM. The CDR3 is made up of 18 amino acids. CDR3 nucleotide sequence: TGTGCCAGCCGACACGGGACAGACCAGTCCCCGTATAATTCACCCCTCCACTTT. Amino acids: CASRHGTDQSPYNSPLHF. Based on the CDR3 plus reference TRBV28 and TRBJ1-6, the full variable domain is DVKVTQSSRYLVKRTGEKVFLECVQDMDHENMFWYRQDPGLGLRLIYFSYDVKMKEKGDIPEGYSVSREKKERFSLILESASTNQTSMYLCASRHGTDQSPYNSPLHFGNGTRLTVT.

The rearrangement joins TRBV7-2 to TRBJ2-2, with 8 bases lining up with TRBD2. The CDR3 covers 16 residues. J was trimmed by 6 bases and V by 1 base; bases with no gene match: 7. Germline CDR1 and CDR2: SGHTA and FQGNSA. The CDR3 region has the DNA TGTGCCAGCAGCTTAGGGGCTAGCGGGCTTCCCGGGGAGCTGTTTTTT. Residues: CASSLGASGLPGELFF.

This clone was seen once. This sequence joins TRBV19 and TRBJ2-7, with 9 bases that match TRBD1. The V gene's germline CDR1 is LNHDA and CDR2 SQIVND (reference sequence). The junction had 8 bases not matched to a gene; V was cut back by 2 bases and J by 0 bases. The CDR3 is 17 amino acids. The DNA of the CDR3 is TGTGCCAGTAGTATATCTGGGGGGACAGGGTTCTCCTACGAGCAGTACTTC. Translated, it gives CASSISGGTGFSYEQYF.

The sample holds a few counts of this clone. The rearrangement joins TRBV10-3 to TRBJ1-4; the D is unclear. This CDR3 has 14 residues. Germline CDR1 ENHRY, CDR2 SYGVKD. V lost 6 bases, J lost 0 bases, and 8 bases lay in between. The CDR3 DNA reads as TGTGCCATCAGCGGAACAGCAACTAATGAAAAACTGTTTTTT. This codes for CAISGTATNEKLFF.

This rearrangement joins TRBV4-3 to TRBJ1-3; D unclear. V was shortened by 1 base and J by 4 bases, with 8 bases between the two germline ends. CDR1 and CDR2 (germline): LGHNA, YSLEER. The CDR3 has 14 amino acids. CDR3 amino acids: CASSQAGYGNTIYF. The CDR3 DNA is TGCGCCAGCAGCCAAGCGGGTTACGGAAACACCATATATTTT.

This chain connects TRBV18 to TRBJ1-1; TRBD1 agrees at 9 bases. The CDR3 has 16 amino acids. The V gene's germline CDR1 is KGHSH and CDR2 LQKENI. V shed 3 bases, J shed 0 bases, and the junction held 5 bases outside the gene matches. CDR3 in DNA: TGTGCCAGCTCACCCCGAGACAGGGGGTTGAACACTGAAGCTTTCTTT. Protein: CASSPRDRGLNTEAFF.

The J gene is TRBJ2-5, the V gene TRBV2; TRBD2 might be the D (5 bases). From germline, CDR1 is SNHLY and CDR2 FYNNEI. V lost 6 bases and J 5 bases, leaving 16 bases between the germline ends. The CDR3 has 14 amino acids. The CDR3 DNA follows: TGTGCCAGCAGAGATGAGGGCGCTATGGAGACCCAGTACTTC. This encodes CASRDEGAMETQYF. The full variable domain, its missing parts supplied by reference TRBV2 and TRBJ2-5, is EPEVTQTPSHQVTQMGQEVILRCVPISNHLYFYWYRQILGQKVEFLVSFYNNEISEKSEIFDDQFSVERPDGSNFTLKIRSTKLEDSAMYFCASRDEGAMETQYFGPGTRLLVL.